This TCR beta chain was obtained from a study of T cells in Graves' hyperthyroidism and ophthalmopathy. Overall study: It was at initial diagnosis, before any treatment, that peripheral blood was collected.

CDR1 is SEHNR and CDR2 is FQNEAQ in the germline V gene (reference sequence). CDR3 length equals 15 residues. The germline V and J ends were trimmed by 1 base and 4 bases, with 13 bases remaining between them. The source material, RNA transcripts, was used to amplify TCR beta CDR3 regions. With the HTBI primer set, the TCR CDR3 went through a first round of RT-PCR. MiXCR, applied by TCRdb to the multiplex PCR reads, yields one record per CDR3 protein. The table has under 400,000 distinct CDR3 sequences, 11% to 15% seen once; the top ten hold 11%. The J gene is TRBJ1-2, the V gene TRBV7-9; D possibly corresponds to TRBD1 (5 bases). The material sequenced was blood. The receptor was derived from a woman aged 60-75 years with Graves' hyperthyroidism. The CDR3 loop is CASSLDWGYGYGYTF. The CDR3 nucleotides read TGTGCCAGCAGCTTAGATTGGGGCTACGGCTATGGCTACACCTTC.